The clone carrying this TCR beta chain was seen only a few times. The data originate from a study of control samples from healthy donors and cancer patients. Germline loops: CDR1 WSHSY, CDR2 SAAADI. The CDR3 has 16 amino acids. V was cut by 6 bases and J by 0 bases, with 15 bases left in between. TCRdb keeps only in-frame clones here, not all; method: immunoSEQ multiplex PCR. The data contain around 50,000 clones, about nine tenths of them seen just once; the ten biggest clones take up roughly 1.4%. The J gene is TRBJ2-1, the V gene TRBV10-2, with a tentative D call TRBD1 (5 bases). The receptor was isolated from a man aged 35 to 55 with colorectal cancer. Sequenced sample: PBMCs. This chain's CDR3 is CASRGSGPLSYNEQFF. CDR3 nucleotides: TGCGCCAGCAGAGGATCAGGGCCCCTCTCCTACAATGAGCAGTTCTTC.